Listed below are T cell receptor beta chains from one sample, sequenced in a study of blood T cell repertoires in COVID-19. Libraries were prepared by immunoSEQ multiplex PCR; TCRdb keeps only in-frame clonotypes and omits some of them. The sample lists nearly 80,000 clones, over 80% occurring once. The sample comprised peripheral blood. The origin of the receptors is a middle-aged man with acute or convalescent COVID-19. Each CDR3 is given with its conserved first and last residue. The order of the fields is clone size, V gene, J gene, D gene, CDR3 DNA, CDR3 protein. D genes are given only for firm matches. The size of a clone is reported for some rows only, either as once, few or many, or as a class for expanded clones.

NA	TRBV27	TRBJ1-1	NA	TGTGCCAGCAGTTATTGGGCAGGGCTTGAAGCTTTCTTT	CASSYWAGLEAFF
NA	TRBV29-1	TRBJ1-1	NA	TGCAGCGTTGCCTTAATGGGGGGCACTGAAGCTTTCTTT	CSVALMGGTEAFF
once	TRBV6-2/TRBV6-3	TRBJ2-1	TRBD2	TGTGCCAGCAGTTACGCTAGCGGGGCTTACAATGAGCAGTTCTTC	CASSYASGAYNEQFF
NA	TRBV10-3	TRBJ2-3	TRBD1	TGTGCCATCAGTCCCGGACAGGACACAGATACGCAGTATTTT	CAISPGQDTDTQYF
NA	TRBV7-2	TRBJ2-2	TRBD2	TGTGCCAGCAGTTGGGGGATGGCGGGAGCGGCCGGGGAGCTGTTTTTT	CASSWGMAGAAGELFF
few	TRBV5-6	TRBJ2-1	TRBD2	TGTGCCAGCAGCTTTTATAGCGGGGGGGCTTCCTACAATGAGCAGTTCTTC	CASSFYSGGASYNEQFF
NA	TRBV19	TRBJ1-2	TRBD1	TGTGCCAGTAGTATGGGAGGCAGGGGGCTTGATGGCTACACCTTC	CASSMGGRGLDGYTF
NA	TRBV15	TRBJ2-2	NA	TGTGCCACCAGCAGAGATCCTTTTTCCGTGGACTACGAGGTCGGGGAGCTGTTTTTT	CATSRDPFSVDYEVGELFF
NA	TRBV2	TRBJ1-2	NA	TGTGCCAGCAGACTAGACAAGTATGGCTACACCTTC	CASRLDKYGYTF
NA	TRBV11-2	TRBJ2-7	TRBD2	TGTGCCAGCAGCTTAGACCCGGGACTAGGGCATTACGAGCAGTACTTC	CASSLDPGLGHYEQYF
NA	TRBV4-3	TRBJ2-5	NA	TGCGCCAGCAGCCAAGGAAGTGTGCAGCGTGGGGAGACCCAGTACTTC	CASSQGSVQRGETQYF
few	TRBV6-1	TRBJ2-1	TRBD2	TGTGCCAGCAGTGAACTAGCGGGGATAACCTACAATGAGCAGTTCTTC	CASSELAGITYNEQFF
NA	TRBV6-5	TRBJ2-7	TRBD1	TGTGCCAGCACCCTCGGACAGGGTGCCTACGAGCAGTACTTC	CASTLGQGAYEQYF
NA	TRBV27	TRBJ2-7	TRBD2	TGTGCCAGCAGCGGGACTAGCGGGAGATACGAGCAGTACTTC	CASSGTSGRYEQYF
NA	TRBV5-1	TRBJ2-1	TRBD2	TGCGCCAGCAGCTCTCGGGGGGCGCGGGCTAGCGGGGGTGAGCAGTTCTTC	CASSSRGARASGGEQFF
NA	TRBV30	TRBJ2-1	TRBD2	TGTGCCTGGAGTCGCGGGGGTTTGAATGAGCAGTTCTTC	CAWSRGGLNEQFF
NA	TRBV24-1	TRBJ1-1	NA	TGTGCCACCAGTGCTGCAGGGGAAAACACTGAAGCTTTCTTT	CATSAAGENTEAFF
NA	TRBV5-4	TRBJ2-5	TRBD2	TGTGCCAGCAGCCCACCGGCCGGGGGGGATCAAGAGACCCAGTACTTC	CASSPPAGGDQETQYF
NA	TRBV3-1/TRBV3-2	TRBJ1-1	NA	TGTGCCAGCAGCCAAGATCTTAGACAACTGGGAGCTTTCTTT	CASSQDLRQLGAFF
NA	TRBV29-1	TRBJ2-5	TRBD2	TGCAGCGTTGGCCCTAGCGGGGGGCTAGAGACCCAGTACTTC	CSVGPSGGLETQYF
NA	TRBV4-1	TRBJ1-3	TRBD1	TGCGCCAGCAGCCAGCCTCGGGACAGCTCTGGAAACACCATATATTTT	CASSQPRDSSGNTIYF
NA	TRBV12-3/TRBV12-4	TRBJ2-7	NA	TGTGCCAGCAGTTTAGCAGAGACCTACGAGCAGTACTTC	CASSLAETYEQYF
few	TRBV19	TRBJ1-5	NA	TGTGCCAGCAATACACAGGGATGGCAGCCCCAGCATTTT	CASNTQGWQPQHF
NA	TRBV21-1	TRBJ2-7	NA	TGTGCCAATCAGTGGGGCGCGGTCCCAGAGCAGTACTTC	CANQWGAVPEQYF
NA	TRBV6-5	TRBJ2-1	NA	TGTGCCAGCAGTTACTTCGGACTTGACTACAATGAGCAGTTCTTC	CASSYFGLDYNEQFF
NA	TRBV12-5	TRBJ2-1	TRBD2	TGTGCTAGTGGTTTAGCGGGAGGGCCTTCCAATGAGCAGTTCTTC	CASGLAGGPSNEQFF
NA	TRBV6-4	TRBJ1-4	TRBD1	TGTGCCAGCAGTGACGTCGTCCGGACAGGGGTCCTCAAAACTAATGAAAAACTGTTTTTT	CASSDVVRTGVLKTNEKLFF
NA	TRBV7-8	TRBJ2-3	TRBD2	TGTGCCAGCCAGCGGGGGACGCGTGGCACAGATACGCAGTATTTT	CASQRGTRGTDTQYF
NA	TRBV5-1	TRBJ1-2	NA	TGCGCCAGCAGCTTGGCTCAGGCCTCTAACTATGGCTACACCTTC	CASSLAQASNYGYTF
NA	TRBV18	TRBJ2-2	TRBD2	TGTGCCAGCTCACCAGTAGCTTCGGGAGGAGCCGGGGAGCTGTTTTTT	CASSPVASGGAGELFF
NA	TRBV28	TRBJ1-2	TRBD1	TGTGCCAGCAGTTTTGGGACAGGGCGAGGCTACACCTTC	CASSFGTGRGYTF
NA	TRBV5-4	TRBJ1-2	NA	TGTGCCAGCAGCTTTAGGGGGGGGGCGCGTGGCTACACCTTC	CASSFRGGARGYTF
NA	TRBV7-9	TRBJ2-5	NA	TGTGCCAGCAGCTTAGGTTCCGGCGGGGAGACCCAGTACTTC	CASSLGSGGETQYF
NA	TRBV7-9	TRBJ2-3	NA	TGTGCCAGCAGCTCAGGACCGGGGAGTAGCACAGATACGCAGTATTTT	CASSSGPGSSTDTQYF
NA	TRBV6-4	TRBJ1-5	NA	TGTGCCAGCAGTGAGGGGTGGGGGGGAGCCCAGCATTTT	CASSEGWGGAQHF
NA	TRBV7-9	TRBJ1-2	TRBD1	TGTGCCAGCAGCTTAGAAGGGACAGGGGGCTCTAACTATGGCTACACCTTC	CASSLEGTGGSNYGYTF
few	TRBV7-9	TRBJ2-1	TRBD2	TGTGCCAGCAGCTTAGGGCGGGGGAGTAATGAGCAGTTCTTC	CASSLGRGSNEQFF
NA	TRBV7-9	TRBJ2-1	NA	TGTGCCAGCAGCTTAGTTGCTAGCCCCTACAATGAGCAGTTCTTC	CASSLVASPYNEQFF
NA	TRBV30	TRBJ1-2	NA	TGTGCCTGGAGTGCCTCAGGGGCTAGCTATGGCTACACCTTC	CAWSASGASYGYTF
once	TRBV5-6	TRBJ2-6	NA	TGTGCCAGCAGCGTCGGGACATTTGGGGCCAACGTCCTGACTTTC	CASSVGTFGANVLTF
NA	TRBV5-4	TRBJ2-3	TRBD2	TGTGCCAGCAGCTTGGGAGTAGCGGGTTCAGATACGCAGTATTTT	CASSLGVAGSDTQYF
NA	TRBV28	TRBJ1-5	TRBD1	TGTGCCAGCAGCCAAGCCTGGGACAGGGGGCTCCAGCCCCAGCATTTT	CASSQAWDRGLQPQHF
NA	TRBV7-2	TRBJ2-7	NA	TGTGCCAGCAGCTTAGTATATGAGAGCTCCTACGAGCAGTACTTC	CASSLVYESSYEQYF
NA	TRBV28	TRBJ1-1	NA	TGTGCCAGCGGGCCCAGGGATAGGCAAGCTTTCTTT	CASGPRDRQAFF
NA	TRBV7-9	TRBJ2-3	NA	TGTGCCAGCATCCTAGGGGACTCCTACACAGATACGCAGTATTTT	CASILGDSYTDTQYF
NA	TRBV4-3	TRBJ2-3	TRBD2	TGCGCCAGCAGCCAAGACTGGGGGGGGGATACGCAGTATTTT	CASSQDWGGDTQYF
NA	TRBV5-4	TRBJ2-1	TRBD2	TGTGCCAGCAGCACAGGACTAGCGGGAGGTACCTACAATGAGCAGTTCTTC	CASSTGLAGGTYNEQFF
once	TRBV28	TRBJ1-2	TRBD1	TGTGCCAGCAGTCCCGCGGGACAGAGCTATGGCTACACCTTC	CASSPAGQSYGYTF
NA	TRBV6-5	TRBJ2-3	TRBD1	TGTGCCAGCAGTTCTCCCCAGACGACAGGGGTGGATACGCAGTATTTT	CASSSPQTTGVDTQYF
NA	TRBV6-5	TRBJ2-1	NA	TGTGCCAGCAGTTACTCAGGGGCGGGAGAGGGGGGTGAGCAGTTCTTC	CASSYSGAGEGGEQFF
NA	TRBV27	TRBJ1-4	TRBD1	TGTGCCAGCTGGGACAGGGGACTGAGTGAAAAACTGTTTTTT	CASWDRGLSEKLFF